This T cell receptor beta chain appears in the sequencing data of a study of technical replicates of blood from several donors. TCRdb's table, derived via immunoSEQ multiplex PCR, lists solely in-frame clones and lacks some. The table shows about 50,000 clones, with around 90% occurring only once. Sequencing used PBMCs. The receptor was derived from a human donor in good health. Some clones in this sample may be carry-over from other donors' samples.

The CDR3 nucleotides are TGTGCCAGCAGGCGGGCAGGAGGGAGTCGGGCCGGGGAGCTGTTTTTT. This gives the protein CASRRAGGSRAGELFF. This chain links TRBV2 with TRBJ2-2; TRBD2 might be the D (6 bases). CDR3 length: 16 residues. Germline-derived CDR1 and CDR2 are SNHLY and FYNNEI. The germline V and J ends were trimmed by 6 bases and 6 bases, with 20 bases remaining between them.